These T cell receptor beta chains were read from a single sample in a study of control samples from healthy donors and cancer patients. Profiled with immunoSEQ multiplex PCR; TCRdb holds only in-frame clones, not every one. This table has fewer than 110,000 clones, roughly 89% appearing once. The sample taken for sequencing was blood. The receptors stem from a man aged 25-45 years in good health. Both conserved end residues are part of each CDR3. D genes are given only for firm matches.

j_call d_call v_call cdr3_aa
TRBJ2-2 TRBD2 TRBV18 CASSPRFQAGAGELFF
TRBJ2-3 NA TRBV11-3 CASSLGHLTDTQYF
TRBJ2-7 NA TRBV4-1 CASSLRSAGDYEQYF
TRBJ2-2 TRBD2 TRBV7-2 CASSPQSGRAGTGELFF
TRBJ2-2 TRBD2 TRBV6-5 CSATSGVTGELFF
TRBJ2-1 NA TRBV7-9 CASSPPGSSSYNEQFF
TRBJ1-6 NA TRBV28 CASRTGSISSYNSPLHF
TRBJ1-2 TRBD1 TRBV24-1 CATSDTGQGLRGYTF
TRBJ2-5 NA TRBV5-1 CASSFKETQYF
TRBJ2-1 NA TRBV30 CAWSVLEGNEQFF
TRBJ2-7 NA TRBV2 CASRSGESYEQYF
TRBJ1-4 NA TRBV5-6 CASSQRPNEKLFF
TRBJ2-2 NA TRBV7-9 CASSPTTAGELFF
TRBJ1-6 NA TRBV7-3 CASNPPPRELYNSPLHF
TRBJ1-2 NA TRBV5-4 CASSSGTPLYYGYTF
TRBJ1-6 TRBD1 TRBV19 CASNTRDRGNSPLHF
TRBJ1-1 NA TRBV6-6 CASSYSRPGGNTEAFF
TRBJ2-5 NA TRBV5-1 CASSFSGTNQETQYF
TRBJ2-3 TRBD2 TRBV19 CASRGSGGDTQYF
TRBJ1-6 TRBD1 TRBV4-1 CASSQWTGIGSPLHF
TRBJ1-5 NA TRBV5-8 CASSFGQQNQPQHF
TRBJ2-5 TRBD2 TRBV7-9 CASSPSGTSAGETQYF
TRBJ1-3 TRBD1 TRBV28 CASRDTGGSGNTIYF
TRBJ1-2 TRBD1 TRBV7-9 CASSPGQGAVDYGYTF
TRBJ1-1 NA TRBV30 CAWRQGPNTEAFF
TRBJ2-1 NA TRBV12-5 CASNREPAYNEQFF
TRBJ2-3 NA TRBV11-3 CASSWTPAATDTQYF
TRBJ2-1 TRBD2 TRBV10-2 CASSEGTSGHNEQFF
TRBJ1-6 TRBD1 TRBV28 CAVQREDRGPTRDF
TRBJ2-5 NA TRBV6-5 CASSNGETQYF
TRBJ1-2 NA TRBV19 CASSTREALYGYTF